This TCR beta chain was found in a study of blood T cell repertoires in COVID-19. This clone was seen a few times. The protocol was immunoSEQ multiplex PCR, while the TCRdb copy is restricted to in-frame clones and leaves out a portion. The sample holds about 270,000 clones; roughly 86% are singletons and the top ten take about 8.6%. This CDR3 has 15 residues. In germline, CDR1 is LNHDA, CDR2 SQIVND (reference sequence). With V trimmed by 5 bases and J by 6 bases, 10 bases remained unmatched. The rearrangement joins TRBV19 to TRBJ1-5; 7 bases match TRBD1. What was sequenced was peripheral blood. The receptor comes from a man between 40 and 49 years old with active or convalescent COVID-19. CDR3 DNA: TGTGCCAGTAGTGCTGCAGGGGGGAGTAGTCAGCCCCAGCATTTT. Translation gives CASSAAGGSSQPQHF. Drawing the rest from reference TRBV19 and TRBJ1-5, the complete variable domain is DGGITQSPKYLFRKEGQNVTLSCEQNLNHDAMYWYRQDPGQGLRLIYYSQIVNDFQKGDIAEGYSVSREKKESFPLTVTSAQKNPTAFYLCASSAAGGSSQPQHFGDGTRLSIL.